These 3 T cell receptor beta chains share one sample of origin, sequenced in a study of blood T cell repertoires in COVID-19. The table came from immunoSEQ multiplex PCR; TCRdb's copy has only in-frame clones and leaves some out. The table lists about 25,000 clones, nearly 90% of them singletons. The sequenced material came from peripheral blood. These receptors originate from a man between 65 and 79 years old with acute or convalescent COVID-19.

The V and J genes are TRBV3-1 (or the pseudogene TRBV3-2) and TRBJ1-4; D perhaps matches TRBD1 (5 bases). This CDR3 is 19 amino acids long. V was clipped by 4 bases and J by 0 bases, with 21 bases between them. The germline V gene encodes CDR1 LGHDT and CDR2 YNNKEL (reference sequence). The CDR3 spells CASSPDPRRAQATNEKLFF. The CDR3 nucleotides are TGTGCCAGCAGCCCCGATCCCCGCAGGGCCCAAGCAACTAATGAAAAACTGTTTTTT.

This clone was counted a single time. V usage is TRBV5-3 and J usage is TRBJ2-5, with TRBD2 identical over 14 bases. TRBV5-3 is sorted into the ORF group, with uncertain function. The CDR3 length is 18 residues. V was pared by 0 bases and J by 1 base, with 5 bases of the junction left unmatched. Here the CDR3 DNA reads TGTGCCAGAAGCTTGGAGACTAGCGGGAGGGCCGCCCAAGAGACCCAGTACTTC. Its protein is CARSLETSGRAAQETQYF.

This chain links TRBV10-3 with TRBJ2-1, with D maybe TRBD1 (5 bases). The CDR3 spans 11 residues. CDR1 and CDR2 (germline): ENHRY, SYGVKD. With 3 bases removed from V and 14 bases from J, the gap between germline ends came to 11 bases. The CDR3 protein is CAISDGAAEFF. The CDR3 DNA reads as TGTGCCATCAGTGATGGGGCGGCGGAGTTCTTC.